A selection of T cell receptor beta chains follows, all from one sample in a study of blood T cell repertoires in COVID-19. Only in-frame clones appear in the TCRdb table, and some are missing; sequencing was by immunoSEQ multiplex PCR. The sample has over 200,000 clones; 80% to 90% are singletons. The sample consisted of peripheral blood. The receptors were sampled from a man aged 25 to 40 with COVID-19, enrolled during active disease. Each CDR3 is given with its conserved first and last residue. A D gene is named only where the DNA matches it firmly. Clone size is not always given. Where it is, it says once, few, many or a class for expanded clones.

d_call | j_call | clone_size | v_call | cdr3_nt | cdr3_aa
TRBD1 | TRBJ1-1 | NA | TRBV7-3 | TGTGCCAGCAGCTTAAACTCAGGGGGTACTGAAGCTTTCTTT | CASSLNSGGTEAFF
TRBD1 | TRBJ1-1 | NA | TRBV18 | TGTGCCAGCTCACTAGGACAGGGAACGAACACTGAAGCTTTCTTT | CASSLGQGTNTEAFF
TRBD1 | TRBJ2-7 | NA | TRBV7-9 | TGTGCCAGCAGACCGGGACAGGTTGCAGCCGTGCAGTACTTC | CASRPGQVAAVQYF
TRBD2 | TRBJ2-7 | NA | TRBV7-9 | TGTGCCAGCAGCCCTCAGACTAGCGGGAAATCCTACGAGCAGTACTTC | CASSPQTSGKSYEQYF
TRBD1 | TRBJ1-4 | NA | TRBV4-1 | TGCGCCAGCAGCCAATATCCGGGACAGGGAAATGAAAAACTGTTTTTT | CASSQYPGQGNEKLFF
TRBD2 | TRBJ2-5 | NA | TRBV7-3 | TGTGCCAGCAGCTTAACTAGCGGGGTAGGGGAGACCCAGTACTTC | CASSLTSGVGETQYF
TRBD1 | TRBJ2-1 | NA | TRBV11-1 | TGTGCCAGCAGTCACACGGGACAGTCTAACGTGGTGTTCTTC | CASSHTGQSNVVFF
NA | TRBJ1-2 | NA | TRBV6-2/TRBV6-3 | TGTGCCAGCAGTTTTCAGGGGAACTATGGCTACACCTTC | CASSFQGNYGYTF
NA | TRBJ2-7 | NA | TRBV7-2 | TGTGCCAGCAGCTTATTCCAATCCTCCGGGTACGAGCAGTACTTC | CASSLFQSSGYEQYF
TRBD2 | TRBJ2-1 | few | TRBV4-3 | TGCGCCAGCAGCCAAACTTCTTGGCGGGAGGGGTACAATGAGCAGTTCTTC | CASSQTSWREGYNEQFF
NA | TRBJ1-2 | NA | TRBV28 | TGTGCCAGCAGGAGATATGGCTACACCTTC | CASRRYGYTF
NA | TRBJ1-1 | NA | TRBV3-1/TRBV3-2 | TGTGCCAGCATGTCTCGGGTCGGGAACACTGAAGCTTTCTTT | CASMSRVGNTEAFF
NA | TRBJ1-5 | NA | TRBV7-2 | TGTGCCAGCAGCTTGCAAGGGGATAGCAATCAGCCCCAGCATTTT | CASSLQGDSNQPQHF
TRBD1 | TRBJ1-6 | NA | TRBV5-1 | TGCGCCAGCAGGAGGGACAGGGTAGATTCACCCCTCCACTTT | CASRRDRVDSPLHF
TRBD1 | TRBJ1-4 | few | TRBV11-2 | TGTGCCAGCAGCCGACTCACAGGGGATTGGGAAAAACTGTTTTTT | CASSRLTGDWEKLFF
TRBD1 | TRBJ1-1 | NA | TRBV13 | TGTGCCAGCAGCTTAGAGGGGGCGAGCCCCATGAACACTGAAGCTTTCTTT | CASSLEGASPMNTEAFF
TRBD1 | TRBJ2-3 | NA | TRBV5-1 | TGCGCCAGCAGCAGGGCCGGGACAGCTATTGGAGATACGCAGTATTTT | CASSRAGTAIGDTQYF
TRBD1 | TRBJ1-1 | NA | TRBV27 | TGTGCCAGCAGTGTTCCGGGACAGGGGAACACTGAAGCTTTCTTT | CASSVPGQGNTEAFF
TRBD1 | TRBJ1-6 | NA | TRBV9 | TGTGCCAGCAGCGCCCGACAGGGGGCTGGTGGGGTGAGTTCACCCCTCCACTTT | CASSARQGAGGVSSPLHF
NA | TRBJ2-1 | once | TRBV6-1 | TGTGCCAGCACGTTCTTCCATGAGCAGTTCTTC | CASTFFHEQFF
TRBD2 | TRBJ2-6 | NA | TRBV4-3 | TGCGCCAGCAGCCAAGTCCTTGCAGCGGGGGGCTCTGGGGCCAACGTCCTGACTTTC | CASSQVLAAGGSGANVLTF
NA | TRBJ2-5 | NA | TRBV4-1 | TGCGCCAGCAGCCAAGGTCCTGACAGGCCATACGAGACCCAGTACTTC | CASSQGPDRPYETQYF
TRBD1 | TRBJ2-7 | NA | TRBV27 | TGTGCCAGCAGCACCAGGACAGGGGAAGCCTACGAGCAGTACTTC | CASSTRTGEAYEQYF
TRBD1 | TRBJ2-7 | NA | TRBV5-4 | TGTGCTGCCCAAGCAACAGGGGGGTACGAGCAGTACTTC | CAAQATGGYEQYF
NA | TRBJ1-2 | once | TRBV3-1/TRBV3-2 | TGTGCCAGCAGCCGCCTCGGGTTAGGAAACGAACACTATGGCTACACCTTC | CASSRLGLGNEHYGYTF
NA | TRBJ1-2 | NA | TRBV4-3 | TGCGCCAGCAGCCAAGATCTACGGGGGAAGGATGGCTACACCTTC | CASSQDLRGKDGYTF
TRBD1 | TRBJ1-5 | few | TRBV9 | TGTGCCAGCAGCTCAGGGGGGAGCAATCAGCCCCAGCATTTT | CASSSGGSNQPQHF
NA | TRBJ2-1 | NA | TRBV18 | TGTGCCAGCTCACCACCTGCGGGCAAATACAATGAGCAGTTCTTC | CASSPPAGKYNEQFF
NA | TRBJ1-3 | NA | TRBV7-7 | TGTGCCAGCAGCTCCACTACAGGGTCCGGAAACACCATATATTTT | CASSSTTGSGNTIYF
TRBD1 | TRBJ2-5 | NA | TRBV5-1 | TGCGCCAGCAGCCTGGACAGGGCCTATCAAGAGACCCAGTACTTC | CASSLDRAYQETQYF
TRBD1 | TRBJ1-5 | NA | TRBV4-3 | TGCGCCAGCAGCCCTGACAGGGGTCAGCCCCAGCATTTT | CASSPDRGQPQHF
NA | TRBJ1-2 | NA | TRBV4-3 | TGCGCCAGCAGCCAAAACACAGGGAATTCTAACTATGGCTACACCTTC | CASSQNTGNSNYGYTF
TRBD1 | TRBJ2-1 | once | TRBV7-2 | TGTGCCAGCAGCCGGGACAGAAACAATGAGCAGTTCTTC | CASSRDRNNEQFF
TRBD1 | TRBJ1-6 | once | TRBV9 | TGTGCCAGCAGCGTAGCTACAGGGGGCGTCGGCAATTCACCCCTCCACTTT | CASSVATGGVGNSPLHF
NA | TRBJ2-3 | NA | TRBV4-2 | TGTGCCAGCAGCCAAGAAGCGGCAGGAACAGATACGCAGTATTTT | CASSQEAAGTDTQYF
NA | TRBJ1-1 | NA | TRBV20-1 | TGCAGTGCTAGGCTCACAGAAGCTTTCTTT | CSARLTEAFF
NA | TRBJ1-2 | NA | TRBV5-5 | TGTGCCAGCAGCGAAAATCAGGGGCGCTATGGCTACACCTTC | CASSENQGRYGYTF
NA | TRBJ2-1 | NA | TRBV28 | TGTGCCAGCAGCTGGACAGAGAATGAGCAGTTCTTC | CASSWTENEQFF
TRBD1 | TRBJ1-1 | NA | TRBV4-2 | TGTGCCAGCAGCCAAGGGGCGACAGGGAGGAACACTGAAGCTTTCTTT | CASSQGATGRNTEAFF
NA | TRBJ2-7 | once | TRBV25-1 | TGTGCCAGCAGTGAATACCCAGGAGGGGCTTACGAGCAGTACTTC | CASSEYPGGAYEQYF
TRBD1 | TRBJ2-1 | NA | TRBV27 | TGTGCCAGCAGTCGATACTCCGGGACAGGGGGCAACAATGAGCAGTTCTTC | CASSRYSGTGGNNEQFF
NA | TRBJ1-5 | NA | TRBV6-2/TRBV6-3 | TGTGCCAGCAGTCGAACAGGGACGCGCAATCAGCCCCAGCATTTT | CASSRTGTRNQPQHF
NA | TRBJ1-1 | few | TRBV28 | TGTGCCAGCAGTTTGTACGGAGGGGTTTGGGGCACTGAAGCTTTCTTT | CASSLYGGVWGTEAFF
NA | TRBJ1-6 | once | TRBV13 | TGTGCCAGCAGCTTAGGTACCTATAATTCACCCCTCCACTTT | CASSLGTYNSPLHF
NA | TRBJ1-2 | NA | TRBV5-4 | TGTGCCAGCAGCTTATTGGAGCGGGGCTATGGCTACACCTTC | CASSLLERGYGYTF
NA | TRBJ2-2 | NA | TRBV27 | TGTGCCAGCAGTTTATGGGGGACTCGAAACACCGGGGAGCTGTTTTTT | CASSLWGTRNTGELFF
NA | TRBJ2-1 | NA | TRBV19 | TGTGCCAGTAGTATAGAATACGCGAGCTCCTACAATGAGCAGTTCTTC | CASSIEYASSYNEQFF
TRBD2 | TRBJ2-2 | NA | TRBV4-3 | TGCGCCAGCAGCCAAGATCCCCGGACTAGCGGGCTGAACACCGGGGAGCTGTTTTTT | CASSQDPRTSGLNTGELFF
TRBD1 | TRBJ1-4 | NA | TRBV5-1 | TGCGCCAGCCGGGGACAGGGTTATGAAAAACTGTTTTTT | CASRGQGYEKLFF
NA | TRBJ2-7 | once | TRBV10-3 | TGTGCCATCACCCCAGCGGCCCAAGCCTACGAGCAGTACTTC | CAITPAAQAYEQYF
NA | TRBJ1-3 | NA | TRBV28 | TGTGCCAGCAGTTTGGGGGGGGCAAGAGGAAACACCATATATTTT | CASSLGGARGNTIYF
TRBD2 | TRBJ2-2 | NA | TRBV27 | TGTGCCAGCAGGGGGACTAGCGGGAGAGTATCGACGAACACCGGGGAGCTGTTTTTT | CASRGTSGRVSTNTGELFF
NA | TRBJ1-1 | NA | TRBV10-3 | TGTGCCATCAGTGGTAGCGGGGCGAGGCACACTGAAGCTTTCTTT | CAISGSGARHTEAFF
NA | TRBJ1-3 | NA | TRBV5-1 | TGCGCCAGCAGACTCACAGGAATCTCTGGAAACACCATATATTTT | CASRLTGISGNTIYF